This T cell receptor (beta chain) comes out of a study of blood T cell repertoires in COVID-19. Whole-study context: Acute and convalescent COVID-19 samples came from the United States, Italy and Spain. PBMCs, B-cell-depleted T cells, or T cells were the source of the cDNA or gDNA that made up the material.

This CDR3 region has 16 residues. J gave up 7 bases and V 5 bases, and 11 bases lay outside the gene matches. Germline V CDR1 and CDR2: SNHLY, FYNNEI. Study processing details: Nucleated cell number was recorded as an estimate derived from reference gene primer amplification. Here immunoSEQ multiplex PCR was the method, and the copy in TCRdb shows in-frame clones only, minus some. For V, J and clone size, that table is used; D and trimming come from the DNA. The sample holds under 150,000 clones, more than 65% seen once. The chain uses TRBV2 and TRBJ1-4; 9 bases are shared with TRBD1. What was sequenced was peripheral blood. This sequence was found in a man between 45 and 60 years old with acute or convalescent COVID-19. The CDR3 loop is CASSPTSDRGGEKLFF. CDR3 in DNA: TGTGCCAGCAGTCCCACCTCGGACAGGGGCGGTGAAAAACTGTTTTTT.